A single sample is the source of the 29 T cell receptor beta chains below, sequenced in a study of Graves' ophthalmopathy and Graves' hyperthyroidism. Amplification from RNA transcripts yielded the TCR beta CDR3 regions. After a first-round RT-PCR with HTBI primers, a second-round multiplex PCR was run. Via MiXCR, TCRdb re-called the multiplex PCR reads, giving one row per CDR3 protein. The sample has about 1.2 million distinct CDR3 sequences, roughly two fifths seen once. Sequences were obtained from peripheral blood or thyroid tissue (not recorded which). Receptors were obtained from an adult man with Graves' hyperthyroidism.

This clonotype came up a few times. The chain is built from TRBV5-6 and TRBJ1-6; D is perhaps TRBD1 (5 bases). Germline loops: CDR1 SGHDT, CDR2 YYEEEE. The CDR3 totals 18 residues. V was shortened by 2 bases and J by 0 bases, with 15 bases between the two germline ends. The CDR3 region is CASSFGSRGHSYNSPLHF. CDR3 sequence (DNA): TGTGCCAGCAGCTTCGGATCGCGGGGCCACTCCTATAATTCACCCCTCCACTTT.

This clonotype was picked up many times. The chain is built from TRBV25-1 and TRBJ1-3; D remains unclear. This CDR3 spans 17 amino acids. V lost 4 bases and J 2 bases, leaving 18 bases between the germline ends. Germline CDR1 MGHDK, CDR2 SYGVNS. Written as DNA, the CDR3 is TGTGCCAGCAGTGGGGGAGGGCAGATAACTACTGGAAACACCATATATTTT. This translates into CASSGGGQITTGNTIYF.

V gene TRBV6-1 combines with J gene TRBJ1-2, with D possibly TRBD1 on 5 matching bases. Germline CDR1 is MNHNS and CDR2 is SASEGT. This CDR3 has 13 amino acids. V gave up 7 bases and J gave up 3 bases, with 12 bases separating them. The CDR3 nucleotides are TGTGCCAGCACAGGGAGGGTGCACTATGGCTACACCTTC. This encodes CASTGRVHYGYTF.

Points on this clonotype: A read error is possible here, since a much larger clone lies one base away. The rearrangement uses TRBV10-3 and TRBJ2-5, with 7 bases lining up with TRBD1. Unmatched junction bases numbered 11, after V lost 6 bases and J lost 4 bases. The CDR3 runs 15 residues. CDR1 ENHRY and CDR2 SYGVKD come from the germline V gene. The CDR3, as DNA: TGTGCCATCAGGGAACAGGGGTTCTTAGGAGAGACCCAGTACTTC. Its translation is CAIREQGFLGETQYF.

There are many counts of this clonotype. The chain carries TRBV7-9 and TRBJ1-1; D is possibly TRBD1 (5 bases). In germline, CDR1 is SEHNR, CDR2 FQNEAQ (reference sequence). The CDR3 sequence is 14 residues long. V lost 1 base and J lost 11, with 17 bases in between. CDR3 DNA: TGTGCCAGCAGCTTAGAATCGGGACCCGAGTCGGCTTTCTTT. It encodes CASSLESGPESAFF.

This clonotype has at least ten counts. This chain links TRBV15 with TRBJ1-2; possible D gene TRBD1, 5 bases. This CDR3 region has 14 residues. Trimming left V 0 bases short and J 3 bases short, with 8 bases between. Germline-derived CDR1 and CDR2 are LNHNV and YYDKDF (reference sequence). This CDR3 reads CATSRDLGDYGYTF. CDR3 bases: TGTGCCACCAGCAGAGATCTGGGGGACTATGGCTACACCTTC.

The table lists this clonotype with many counts. V and J are TRBV7-9 and TRBJ1-2; D not resolved. Trimming pared 0 bases from V and 0 bases from J, leaving 11 bases between. Germline assignment: CDR1 SEHNR and CDR2 FQNEAQ (reference sequence). The CDR3 totals 16 residues. The CDR3 nucleotides read TGTGCCAGCAGCTTAGCTGGCAAAGGAGCTAACTATGGCTACACCTTC. Translated, it gives CASSLAGKGANYGYTF.

Note on this clonotype: A much larger clone lies one base from this, so it may be a read error. Written as DNA, the CDR3 is TGTACCAGCAGCGCCGGGACCTATCAAGAGACCCAGTACTTC. Amino acid sequence: CTSSAGTYQETQYF. The chain employs TRBV9 and TRBJ2-5; tentatively, D is TRBD1 or TRBD2 (5 bases each). Germline V lookup: CDR1 SGDLS, CDR2 YYNGEE. This CDR3 region has 14 residues.

About this clonotype: A read error may be the cause here, since a much bigger clone is one base away. J is TRBJ2-2 and V is TRBV7-2, with TRBD2 matching 8 bases. This CDR3 spans 13 amino acids. The germline V gene encodes CDR1 SGHTA and CDR2 FQGNSA. The CDR3 here is CAGSLAGSGELFF. The CDR3 DNA follows: TGTGCCGGCAGCTTAGCGGGGTCCGGGGAGCTGTTTTTT.

A note on this clonotype: A much larger clone is a single base away; this may be a read error. The V call is TRBV12-3 or TRBV12-4, the J call TRBJ2-7; D is unresolved. Trimming left V 5 bases short and J 0 bases short, with 11 bases between. The CDR3 loop spans 14 amino acids. CDR3 in DNA: TGTGCCAGCAGTGTTGACACCCCCTCCTACGAGCAGTACTTC. It translates to CASSVDTPSYEQYF.

The chain joins TRBV5-1 to TRBJ1-5; D remains unclear. V lost 1 base to trimming and J lost 8 bases, with 13 bases between them. This CDR3 comprises 14 residues. Germline V gene data show CDR1 as SGHRS and CDR2 as YFSETQ. The CDR3 protein is CASSLWGGEEPQHF. CDR3 in DNA: TGCGCCAGCAGCTTGTGGGGAGGTGAAGAGCCCCAGCATTTT. The variable domain in full, with the rest retrieved from reference TRBV5-1 and TRBJ1-5, is KAGVTQTPRYLIKTRGQQVTLSCSPISGHRSVSWYQQTPGQGLQFLFEYFSETQRNKGNFPGRFSGRQFSNSRSEMNVSTLELGDSALYLCASSLWGGEEPQHFGDGTRLSIL.

J is TRBJ2-7 and V is TRBV10-3, with D perhaps matching TRBD1 (5 bases). The CDR3 runs to 13 residues. Between the trimmed V and J ends, which lost 2 bases and 6 bases, there was a span of 11 bases. The germline V gene has CDR1 ENHRY and CDR2 SYGVKD. The CDR3 loop reads CAISEMGLSEQYF. DNA of the CDR3: TGTGCCATCAGTGAGATGGGGCTCAGCGAGCAGTACTTC.

This chain connects TRBV6-5 to TRBJ2-7; D ambiguous. Germline CDR1 MNHEY, CDR2 SVGAGI. The CDR3 is made up of 14 amino acids. Trimming removed 8 bases at V and 5 bases at J, with 19 bases between. The CDR3 loop is CASSPPTKGNEQYF. DNA of the CDR3: TGTGCCAGCTCACCACCAACAAAAGGGAACGAGCAGTACTTC.

This clonotype was found once. This could be a read error, since a much larger clone is one nucleotide away. V is TRBV2 and J is TRBJ1-5; D gene uncertain. Trimming left V 8 bases short and J 7 bases short, with 18 bases between. The germline V gene encodes CDR1 SNHLY and CDR2 FYNNEI. The CDR3 runs to 14 residues. CDR3 sequence reads: CASRYPPSNQPQHF. The CDR3 nucleotides read TGTGCCAGCCGTTACCCCCCTTCCAACCAGCCCCAGCATTTT.

This clonotype came up a few times. The V and J genes are TRBV14 and TRBJ2-2; D is possibly TRBD1 or TRBD2 (6 bases each). CDR3 length equals 15 residues. Germline V gives CDR1 SGHDN, CDR2 FVKESK. The ends were cut back, 1 base at V and 4 bases at J, with 10 bases in the middle. CDR3: CASSQGGGTTGELFF. CDR3 coding DNA: TGTGCCAGCAGCCAAGGAGGGGGGACCACCGGGGAGCTGTTTTTT.

The chain links TRBV7-9 to TRBJ2-2, with 7 bases matching TRBD1. Trimming cost V 0 bases and J 6 bases; bases outside gene matches: 4. The CDR3 is 15 residues long. Germline values: CDR1 SEHNR, CDR2 FQNEAQ (reference sequence). This CDR3 is CASSLAQTGAGELFF. As DNA, the CDR3 is TGTGCCAGCAGCTTAGCTCAAACAGGGGCCGGGGAGCTGTTTTTT. Using reference TRBV7-9 and TRBJ2-2 for the parts outside the CDR3, the full variable domain is DTGVSQNPRHKITKRGQNVTFRCDPISEHNRLYWYRQTLGQGPEFLTYFQNEAQLEKSRLLSDRFSAERPKGSFSTLEIQRTEQGDSAMYLCASSLAQTGAGELFFGEGSRLTVL.

This clonotype was counted at least ten times. This CDR3 reads CSVLGTRINEQYF. CDR3 DNA: TGCAGCGTTCTAGGGACGCGAATCAACGAGCAGTACTTC. V is TRBV29-1 and J is TRBJ2-7; D possibly uses TRBD1 or TRBD2 (5 bases each). The CDR3 contains 13 residues. Between the trimmed V and J ends, which lost 5 bases and 5 bases, there was a span of 16 bases. The V gene's germline CDR1 is SQVTM and CDR2 ANQGSEA.

This clonotype has a count of ten or more. The V and J genes are TRBV12-3 or TRBV12-4 and TRBJ2-7, with D maybe TRBD2 (6 bases). The CDR3 runs 15 residues. The V gene lost 3 bases and the J gene lost 3 bases, with 15 bases spanning the gap. The CDR3 DNA reads as TGTGCCAGCAGTTTGGTTACCGGGAGTGGCTACGAGCAGTACTTC. Residues: CASSLVTGSGYEQYF.

The CDR3 loop is CASSYESGPVSYGYTF. The CDR3 DNA is TGTGCCAGCAGTTACGAGTCAGGACCCGTTAGCTATGGCTACACCTTC. This chain joins TRBV7-9 and TRBJ1-2; D is uncertain. The CDR3 loop spans 16 amino acids. Germline V gene sequence: CDR1 SEHNR, CDR2 FQNEAQ (reference sequence). V was pared by 6 bases and J by 4 bases, with 21 bases between.

The sample holds many counts of this clonotype. This chain connects TRBV7-6 to TRBJ1-1; TRBD1 matches at 11 bases. Per the germline V gene, CDR1 is SGHVS and CDR2 is FNYEAQ. The CDR3 spans 14 residues. J lost 10 bases, V lost 5 bases, and 9 bases had no gene match. CDR3 residues: CASSPTPGTGGAFF. CDR3 coding DNA: TGTGCCAGCAGCCCAACCCCCGGGACAGGGGGAGCTTTCTTT. Looking up the rest from reference TRBV7-6 and TRBJ1-1 gives the full variable domain: GAGVSQSPRYKVTKRGQDVALRCDPISGHVSLYWYRQALGQGPEFLTYFNYEAQQDKSGLPNDRFSAERPEGSISTLTIQRTEQRDSAMYRCASSPTPGTGGAFFGQGTRLTVV.

This clonotype was seen only once. The chain employs TRBV20-1 and TRBJ1-5; no clear D. The germline CDR1 and CDR2 sequences are DFQATT and SNEGSKA (reference sequence). The CDR3 covers 11 residues. The V and J ends lost 4 bases and 10 bases respectively, with 11 bases between them. CDR3 sequence: CSAMEPNPQHF. CDR3 in DNA: TGCAGTGCTATGGAGCCAAACCCCCAGCATTTT.

J is TRBJ1-2 and V is TRBV5-6; D may be TRBD1 (5 bases). This CDR3 is built from 13 residues. Looked up from germline, CDR1 is SGHDT and CDR2 is YYEEEE. Trimming took 2 bases from V and 9 from J, leaving 14 bases between them. As DNA, the CDR3 is TGTGCCAGCAGCTTTTTGGGGCAGGTGCGCTACACCTTC. Amino acids: CASSFLGQVRYTF.

The chain has TRBV20-1 and TRBJ1-5; D remains ambiguous. The germline gives CDR1 DFQATT, CDR2 SNEGSKA (reference sequence). This CDR3 has 14 residues. The ends were cut back, 1 base at V and 7 bases at J, with 14 bases in the middle. CDR3 sequence: CSARGAAGGQPQHF. As DNA, the CDR3 is TGCAGTGCTAGAGGGGCAGCGGGAGGCCAGCCCCAGCATTTT.

In its sample, this clonotype was seen many times. The chain employs TRBV12-3 or TRBV12-4 and TRBJ1-4, with TRBD1 matching over 9 bases. The CDR3 contains 17 residues. V lost 6 bases, J lost 5 bases, and 13 bases stayed unmatched. The DNA of the CDR3 is TGTGCCAGCAGCCGTAGCTCTCCGGGACAGGGAAATGAAAAACTGTTTTTT. It specifies CASSRSSPGQGNEKLFF.

V gene TRBV10-2 combines with J gene TRBJ2-5; 15 nucleotides line up with TRBD2. Germline V gene lookup returns CDR1 WSHSY and CDR2 SAAADI. This CDR3 comprises 17 residues. V lost 4 bases, J lost 2 bases, and 5 bases stayed unmatched. CDR3 loop: CASSAGLAGGPQETQYF. As DNA, the CDR3 is TGCGCCAGCAGTGCCGGACTAGCGGGAGGGCCTCAAGAGACCCAGTACTTC.

This clonotype was counted only a few times. V usage is TRBV7-8 and J usage is TRBJ1-4; D gene unclear. The CDR3 runs to 14 residues. Germline loops: CDR1 SGHVS, CDR2 FQNEAQ. V lost 6 bases to trimming and J lost 2 bases, with 10 bases between them. Here the CDR3 reads CASSSGYTNEKLFF. The CDR3 nucleotides are TGTGCCAGCAGTTCTGGGTATACTAATGAAAAACTGTTTTTT.

The chain recombines TRBV6-6 with TRBJ2-7; D tentatively reads TRBD1 or TRBD2 (5 bases each). Germline CDR1 MNHNY, CDR2 SVGAGI (reference sequence). The CDR3 is 14 residues long. The V end was cut by 0 bases, the J end by 4 bases, with 10 bases between. The CDR3 here is CASSYSRDGYEQYF. The DNA of the CDR3 is TGTGCCAGCAGTTACTCTAGGGACGGGTACGAGCAGTACTTC.

Remarks on this clonotype: Lacking the conserved final phenylalanine or tryptophan, this CDR3 likely reflects a read error. This chain uses TRBV10-2 with TRBJ2-7; D possibly corresponds to TRBD1 (6 bases). This CDR3 spans 17 amino acids. The V end lost 2 bases, the J end lost 3 bases, and 20 bases lay between the germline ends. Germline V lookup: CDR1 WSHSY, CDR2 SAAADI. The CDR3 DNA reads TGCGCCAGCAGTGAGGGGGGCACAAGATCAGGGAGCTACGAGCAGTACCTC. This sequence encodes CASSEGGTRSGSYEQYL.

This clonotype occurred many times. The chain is built from TRBV24-1 and TRBJ2-6; D uncertain. Trimming took off 4 bases at V and 0 bases at J, with 6 bases between the two ends. In germline, CDR1 is KGHDR, CDR2 SFDVKD. The CDR3 covers 15 residues. For the CDR3, the DNA is TGTGCCACCAGTGAGCCGAACTCTGGGGCCAACGTCCTGACTTTC. This translates into CATSEPNSGANVLTF.